Sequencing of this TCR beta chain was carried out in a study of T cells in Graves' hyperthyroidism and ophthalmopathy. General study findings and limits: Among thyroid clonotypes expanded above 0.001, most also appeared in blood.

This clonotype has a count of ten or more. What it recognizes is unknown. The investigators amplified TCR beta CDR3 regions from RNA transcripts. Initially, a first-round RT-PCR of the TCR CDR3 employed the HTBI primer set. TCRdb analysed the multiplex PCR reads with MiXCR anew, one entry per CDR3 protein. The sample yields 600,000 to 700,000 distinct CDR3 sequences, roughly 14% seen once. Patients with uncontrolled infections, other autoimmune diseases, pregnancy or lactation were excluded. Together with thyroid ultrasound, orbital computed tomography, serum thyroxine and TRAb, clinical symptoms were used for diagnoses. Germline assignment: CDR1 SGHVS and CDR2 FQNEAQ. This CDR3 comprises 17 residues. V trimming: 4 bases; J trimming: 2 bases; junction bases outside the gene matches: 10.

The chain is built from TRBV7-8 and TRBJ2-7; 11 bases line up with TRBD2. Source material: blood. The TCR comes from a woman aged 40 to 50 with Graves' ophthalmopathy. In DNA form, the CDR3 reads TGTGCCAGCAGCTCCTCCCCCGGGACTAGCGGTGCCTACGAGCAGTACTTC. The encoded protein is CASSSSPGTSGAYEQYF.